These T cell receptor beta chains were read from a single sample in a study of cytomegalovirus exposure and HLA in healthy donors. TCRdb keeps only in-frame clones here, not all; method: immunoSEQ multiplex PCR. The sample includes about 140,000 clones, 66% seen only once; the top ten take about 1.5%. The sample comprised PBMCs. These receptors were obtained from a human donor in good health. Each CDR3 is given with its conserved first and last residue. A D gene is named only where the DNA matches it firmly. Some rows have no size entry. The others give once, few or many, or a class for an expanded clone.

CDR3: CASKDGAGFGHQPQHF
DNA: TGTGCCAGTAAAGACGGGGCGGGGTTTGGGCATCAGCCCCAGCATTTT
D: .
J: TRBJ1-5
size: .
V: TRBV19

CDR3: CAISDRKGIYNEQFF
DNA: TGTGCCATCAGTGATAGAAAGGGGATCTACAATGAGCAGTTCTTC
D: .
J: TRBJ2-1
size: .
V: TRBV10-3

CDR3: CASSPGQTNTEAFF
DNA: TGTGCCAGCTCACCAGGGCAGACGAACACTGAAGCTTTCTTT
D: .
J: TRBJ1-1
size: .
V: TRBV18

CDR3: CASSIRQGKEKLFF
DNA: TGTGCCAGTAGTATTAGGCAGGGCAAAGAAAAACTGTTTTTT
D: .
J: TRBJ1-4
size: .
V: TRBV19

CDR3: CASSARQGSTGELFF
DNA: TGTGCCAGCAGCGCCCGACAGGGTAGCACCGGGGAGCTGTTTTTT
D: TRBD1
J: TRBJ2-2
size: .
V: TRBV9

CDR3: CASRGLAEWDEQYF
DNA: TGTGCCAGCAGGGGACTAGCTGAATGGGACGAGCAGTACTTC
D: TRBD2
J: TRBJ2-7
size: .
V: TRBV28

CDR3: CASSLGAGVVKNIQYF
DNA: TGTGCCAGCAGTTTGGGAGCGGGAGTGGTCAAAAACATTCAGTACTTC
D: TRBD2
J: TRBJ2-4
size: few
V: TRBV27

CDR3: CASSQDRTAPYEQYF
DNA: TGCGCCAGCAGCCAAGATCGGACAGCCCCCTACGAGCAGTACTTC
D: .
J: TRBJ2-7
size: few
V: TRBV4-3

CDR3: CASSPQGELDEKLFF
DNA: TGTGCCAGCAGTCCCCAGGGGGAACTTGATGAAAAACTGTTTTTT
D: TRBD1
J: TRBJ1-4
size: .
V: TRBV28

CDR3: CASSLGRNQPQHF
DNA: TGTGCCAGTAGTCTCGGGAGGAATCAGCCCCAGCATTTT
D: .
J: TRBJ1-5
size: .
V: TRBV19

CDR3: CASSLRQGSNTEAFF
DNA: TGCGCCAGCAGCTTGAGGCAGGGGTCGAACACTGAAGCTTTCTTT
D: .
J: TRBJ1-1
size: .
V: TRBV5-1

CDR3: CASSSNRDRSTDTQYF
DNA: TGTGCCAGCAGTTCCAACCGGGACAGGAGCACAGATACGCAGTATTTT
D: TRBD1
J: TRBJ2-3
size: .
V: TRBV11-2

CDR3: CASSSTGETQYF
DNA: TGTGCCAGCAGTTCTACGGGGGAGACCCAGTACTTC
D: .
J: TRBJ2-5
size: .
V: TRBV6-6

CDR3: CASSLSQARGNQPQHF
DNA: TGTGCCAGCAGTTTATCTCAGGCCAGGGGCAATCAGCCCCAGCATTTT
D: .
J: TRBJ1-5
size: .
V: TRBV28

CDR3: CASSGDRDNQETQYF
DNA: TGTGCCAGCAGCGGGGACCGGGACAACCAAGAGACCCAGTACTTC
D: .
J: TRBJ2-5
size: once
V: TRBV5-4

CDR3: CSAGGTYTDTQYF
DNA: TGCAGCGCAGGCGGGACCTACACAGATACGCAGTATTTT
D: .
J: TRBJ2-3
size: .
V: TRBV29-1

CDR3: CASSAGGGTYEQYF
DNA: TGTGCCAGCAGCGCCGGGGGGGGCACCTACGAGCAGTACTTC
D: TRBD2
J: TRBJ2-7
size: .
V: TRBV28

CDR3: CAISLRNTEAFF
DNA: TGTGCCATCTCCCTTAGGAACACTGAAGCTTTCTTT
D: .
J: TRBJ1-1
size: .
V: TRBV10-3

CDR3: CASSLGVGLAGDTQYF
DNA: TGTGCTAGCAGCTTAGGAGTGGGGCTAGCGGGAGATACGCAGTATTTT
D: TRBD2
J: TRBJ2-3
size: few
V: TRBV7-7

CDR3: CASTLGLAGENEQFF
DNA: TGTGCCAGCACCCTGGGACTAGCGGGAGAGAATGAGCAGTTCTTC
D: TRBD2
J: TRBJ2-1
size: .
V: TRBV28

CDR3: CASSIGGLAGLYNEQFF
DNA: TGTGCCAGTAGTATAGGGGGACTAGCGGGCCTATACAATGAGCAGTTCTTC
D: TRBD2
J: TRBJ2-1
size: .
V: TRBV19

CDR3: CASSFGQGLNYNEQFF
DNA: TGTGCCAGCAGTTTCGGACAGGGATTGAACTACAATGAGCAGTTCTTC
D: TRBD1
J: TRBJ2-1
size: few
V: TRBV6-6

CDR3: CASSVAEGMYGYTF
DNA: TGTGCCAGCAGCGTAGCGGAGGGGATGTATGGCTACACCTTC
D: .
J: TRBJ1-2
size: .
V: TRBV9

CDR3: CASQSLTYNEQFF
DNA: TGTGCCAGCCAGTCCCTTACCTACAATGAGCAGTTCTTC
D: .
J: TRBJ2-1
size: .
V: TRBV11-1

CDR3: CASSPPSDEKLFF
DNA: TGTGCCAGCTCACCACCGAGTGATGAAAAACTGTTTTTT
D: .
J: TRBJ1-4
size: .
V: TRBV18

CDR3: CASSQEYSRWTEAFF
DNA: TGTGCCAGCAGCCAAGAGTACTCCCGGTGGACTGAAGCTTTCTTT
D: .
J: TRBJ1-1
size: few
V: TRBV14

CDR3: CAILGGRGNTIYF
DNA: TGTGCCATCCTCGGGGGGCGCGGAAACACCATATATTTT
D: .
J: TRBJ1-3
size: .
V: TRBV6-6

CDR3: CASSPAGPYNEQFF
DNA: TGTGCCAGCAGCCCCGCAGGCCCCTACAATGAGCAGTTCTTC
D: .
J: TRBJ2-1
size: .
V: TRBV7-3

CDR3: CASSDPGGRETQYF
DNA: TGTGCCAGCAGTGACCCCGGGGGGAGGGAGACCCAGTACTTC
D: TRBD2
J: TRBJ2-5
size: .
V: TRBV25-1

CDR3: CASSFKPSGVSYEQYF
DNA: TGTGCCAGCAGCTTTAAGCCCTCAGGGGTCTCCTACGAGCAGTACTTC
D: .
J: TRBJ2-7
size: once
V: TRBV13

CDR3: CASSTVGQPQHF
DNA: TGTGCCAGCAGTACAGTGGGTCAGCCCCAGCATTTT
D: .
J: TRBJ1-5
size: .
V: TRBV6-5